Each of the 27 T cell receptor beta chains below was sequenced from the same sample in a study of blood T cell repertoires in COVID-19. Sequenced by immunoSEQ multiplex PCR; TCRdb stores in-frame clones only, minus some. The sample lists 170,000 or so clones, about 87% occurring once. The sample was peripheral blood. These TCRs come from a woman aged 70-85 years with COVID-19, enrolled during active disease.

The chain has TRBV7-9 and TRBJ1-2; TRBD1 matches at 7 bases. Unmatched junction bases numbered 10, after V lost 11 bases and J lost 4 bases. CDR3 length equals 13 residues. CDR1 is SEHNR, CDR2 FQNEAQ, per germline (reference sequence). In DNA, the CDR3 is TGTGCCGGAGGGTCCGGGACAGTCTATGGCTACACCTTC. Its translation is CAGGSGTVYGYTF.

This clone was counted a single time. This rearrangement joins TRBV13 to TRBJ2-1; 7 bases are a match to TRBD2. CDR3 length: 15 residues. Germline V CDR1 and CDR2: PRHDT, FYEKMQ (reference sequence). J lost 5 bases, V lost 3 bases, and 7 bases had no gene match. The CDR3 DNA sequence: TGTGCCAGCAGCTTCGGGAGGCCTCCTAACAATGAGCAGTTCTTC. Translating gives CASSFGRPPNNEQFF.

This chain joins TRBV12-3 or TRBV12-4 and TRBJ1-1; no reliable D call. The CDR3 totals 13 residues. Trimming stripped 0 bases from V and 3 bases from J, with 5 bases between. In DNA, the CDR3 is TGTGCCAGCAGTTTAGCGCCGGACACTGAAGCTTTCTTT. Amino acid sequence: CASSLAPDTEAFF.

A single count supports this clone. The chain uses TRBV6-5 and TRBJ1-1; D gene unclear. This CDR3 is built from 15 residues. V lost 2 bases and J 4 bases, leaving 14 bases between the germline ends. Germline values: CDR1 MNHEY, CDR2 SVGAGI. The CDR3 bases are TGTGCCAGCAGTTACGGGTTGGGAGCTGGCACTGAAGCTTTCTTT. This gives the protein CASSYGLGAGTEAFF.

V usage is TRBV29-1 and J usage is TRBJ1-1; D remains ambiguous. Germline V gene data show CDR1 as SQVTM and CDR2 as ANQGSEA. Trimming stripped 4 bases from V and 1 base from J, with 10 bases between. The CDR3 runs 13 residues. The CDR3 DNA sequence: TGCAGCGTTGCGGTGCAGGAGAACACTGAAGCTTTCTTT. Its protein product is CSVAVQENTEAFF. The entire variable domain, with the rest obtained from reference TRBV29-1 and TRBJ1-1, is as follows: SAVISQKPSRDICQRGTSLTIQCQVDSQVTMMFWYRQQPGQSLTLIATANQGSEATYESGFVIDKFPISRPNLTFSTLTVSNMSPEDSSIYLCSVAVQENTEAFFGQGTRLTVV.

This chain uses TRBV21-1 with TRBJ1-1; the DNA was not used to check the table's D call, TRBD1. TRBV21-1 is a pseudogene segment. This CDR3 has 17 residues. DNA for the CDR3: TGTGCCAGCAGCAATTGGGGACAGAGCTTCATGAACACTGAAGCTTTCTTT. It yields the protein CASSNWGQSFMNTEAFF.

This chain joins TRBV29-1 and TRBJ1-2, with 7 bases lining up with TRBD1. Germline V CDR1 and CDR2: SQVTM, ANQGSEA. This CDR3 is built from 15 residues. V trimming: 7 bases; J trimming: 2 bases; junction bases outside the gene matches: 13. CDR3 DNA sequence: TGCAGCGCCCCTAGGGGGGCAGGGGGGAACTATGGCTACACCTTC. Translating gives CSAPRGAGGNYGYTF.

V usage is TRBV29-1 and J usage is TRBJ1-2, with a weak D call TRBD1 (5 bases). V dropped 7 bases and J dropped 2 bases, with 14 bases sitting between them. This CDR3 contains 13 residues. Germline CDR1 and CDR2: SQVTM and ANQGSEA. Here the CDR3 reads CSAEWGGNYGYTF. In nucleotides, the CDR3 is TGCAGCGCCGAGTGGGGGGGGAACTATGGCTACACCTTC.

The chain couples TRBV10-3 to TRBJ2-5, with D perhaps TRBD1 (5 bases). V lost 5 bases and J lost 10, with 14 bases in between. CDR3 length: 12 amino acids. The V gene's germline CDR1 is ENHRY and CDR2 SYGVKD. The CDR3 region has the DNA TGTGCCATCAGTCGGCAGGGAAGGTTCCAGTACTTC. This translates into CAISRQGRFQYF.

This chain joins TRBV19 and TRBJ2-1; TRBD2 matches at 10 bases. The CDR3 is made up of 15 amino acids. CDR1 is LNHDA and CDR2 is SQIVND in the germline V gene (reference sequence). V dropped 5 bases and J dropped 2; count of bases not matched to a gene: 3. The CDR3 region is CASSALAGAYNEQFF. CDR3 bases: TGTGCCAGTAGTGCCCTAGCGGGAGCCTACAATGAGCAGTTCTTC.

J is TRBJ2-3 and V is TRBV5-6, with D uncertain. Germline CDR1 is SGHDT and CDR2 is YYEEEE. V lost 4 bases, J lost 2 bases, and 14 bases lay in between. This CDR3 has 15 residues. The chain's CDR3 is CASSERIPYTDTQYF. CDR3 in DNA: TGTGCCAGCAGCGAGAGAATACCTTACACAGATACGCAGTATTTT.

This CDR3 reads CAISEPTSGRQNEQFF. The CDR3 DNA reads as TGTGCCATCAGTGAGCCGACTAGCGGGAGGCAAAATGAGCAGTTCTTC. The gene calls are TRBV10-3 and TRBJ2-1, with TRBD2 matching over 13 bases. Germline CDR1 reads ENHRY; CDR2 reads SYGVKD. The CDR3 is 16 residues long. J lost 7 bases, V lost 2 bases, and 5 bases had no gene match.

The chain carries TRBV29-1 and TRBJ2-1, with TRBD1 matching 8 bases. The ends lost 8 bases at V and 9 bases at J; junction bases unmatched: 9. Germline-derived CDR1 and CDR2 are SQVTM and ANQGSEA. The CDR3 runs to 12 residues. The CDR3 DNA reads as TGCAGCATCAGACAGGGGCAAACTGAGCAGTTCTTC. It yields the protein CSIRQGQTEQFF.

The rearrangement uses TRBV5-4 and TRBJ2-5; a possible D gene is TRBD2 (5 bases). Looked up from germline, CDR1 is SGHNT and CDR2 is YYREEE (reference sequence). The CDR3 contains 15 residues. Trimming cost V 0 bases and J 1 base, with 10 bases left between them. The CDR3 protein is CASSLGLGSQETQYF. In DNA, the CDR3 is TGTGCCAGCAGCTTGGGATTGGGGAGCCAAGAGACCCAGTACTTC.

The chain combines TRBV3-1 (or the pseudogene TRBV3-2) with TRBJ2-6; D perhaps matches TRBD2 (5 bases). This CDR3 has 15 residues. CDR1 and CDR2 (germline): LGHDT, YNNKEL (reference sequence). The V gene lost 4 bases and the J gene lost 0 bases, with 7 bases spanning the gap. This CDR3 reads CASSPRDSGANVLTF. The CDR3 coding sequence is TGTGCCAGCAGCCCCCGGGACTCTGGGGCCAACGTCCTGACTTTC.

V is TRBV19 and J is TRBJ1-5, with D perhaps matching TRBD1 (5 bases). Per germline, CDR1 LNHDA and CDR2 SQIVND (reference sequence). CDR3 size: 15 residues. Trimming took off 3 bases at V and 3 bases at J, with 12 bases between the two ends. The CDR3 reads CASSMIGHTNQPQHF. Here the CDR3 DNA reads TGTGCCAGTAGTATGATAGGACACACCAATCAGCCCCAGCATTTT.

The chain has TRBV4-1 and TRBJ2-7, with TRBD2 as a possible D gene (6 bases). The CDR3 runs 15 residues. The germline V gene has CDR1 MGHRA and CDR2 YSYEKL. Deletions cut 0 bases from V and 3 bases from J, with 12 bases between. The CDR3 loop reads CASSQDSGHIYEQYF. The CDR3 DNA sequence: TGCGCCAGCAGCCAAGATAGCGGACATATCTACGAGCAGTACTTC.

The chain recombines TRBV28 with TRBJ1-5; perhaps TRBD1 as D (6 bases). The germline gives CDR1 MDHEN, CDR2 SYDVKM. Between the trimmed V and J ends, which lost 7 bases and 6 bases, there was a span of 19 bases. The CDR3 has 15 amino acids. CDR3 protein: CASTLPSGGTQPQHF. CDR3 nucleotide sequence: TGTGCCAGCACTCTTCCCTCGGGGGGCACTCAGCCCCAGCATTTT.

This chain connects TRBV30 to TRBJ1-5; D is unresolved. This CDR3 region has 13 residues. Trimming pared 2 bases from V and 9 bases from J, leaving 14 bases between. Germline V gene lookup returns CDR1 GTSNPN and CDR2 SVGIG (reference sequence). This CDR3 is CAWSRVGEGPQHF. The CDR3 region has the DNA TGTGCCTGGAGTAGGGTCGGGGAAGGGCCCCAGCATTTT.

The chain recombines TRBV28 with TRBJ2-5; a weak D match, TRBD2 (6 bases). Germline-derived CDR1 and CDR2 are MDHEN and SYDVKM. Deletions cut 7 bases from V and 4 bases from J, with 16 bases between. The CDR3 runs to 14 residues. The CDR3 spells CASTPASVGETQYF. The CDR3 DNA follows: TGTGCCAGCACACCAGCTAGCGTAGGAGAGACCCAGTACTTC. The full variable domain, its missing parts supplied by reference TRBV28 and TRBJ2-5, is DVKVTQSSRYLVKRTGEKVFLECVQDMDHENMFWYRQDPGLGLRLIYFSYDVKMKEKGDIPEGYSVSREKKERFSLILESASTNQTSMYLCASTPASVGETQYFGPGTRLLVL.

Notes on this clone: Different DNA sequences within this sample yield the same CDR3. The chain combines TRBV28 with TRBJ2-7; D ambiguous. The V end was cut by 1 base, the J end by 4 bases, with 5 bases between. Germline CDR1 is MDHEN and CDR2 is SYDVKM. The CDR3 runs to 12 residues. The CDR3 protein is CASSLSGYEQYF. Here the CDR3 DNA reads TGTGCCAGCAGTTTATCCGGTTACGAGCAGTACTTC.

With regard to this clone: One end of the junction fails to match germline, which may point to a read error. The CDR3 DNA sequence: TGTGCGAGCAACCAGGGGGCGGGTGAAAAACTGTTTTTT. The encoded protein is CASNQGAGEKLFF. The V and J genes are TRBV12-3 or TRBV12-4 and TRBJ1-4; TRBD1 matches at 8 bases. The CDR3 spans 13 residues.

The chain links TRBV6-1 to TRBJ1-1, with a tentative D call TRBD1 (6 bases). V shed 1 base and J shed 5 bases, with 8 bases lying between them. The CDR3 runs to 13 residues. From germline, CDR1 is MNHNS and CDR2 SASEGT. DNA for the CDR3: TGTGCCAGCAGTGAAGTAGGGGGTACTGAAGCTTTCTTT. Translation gives CASSEVGGTEAFF.

The CDR3 DNA follows: TGTGCCAGCAGTGAATGGGCAGGGGGTCTCTATGGCTACACCTTC. Protein sequence: CASSEWAGGLYGYTF. The chain uses TRBV2 and TRBJ1-2, with 7 bases fitting TRBD1. The V and J ends lost 2 bases and 4 bases, in that order; junction bases with no gene match: 7. This CDR3 is built from 15 residues. Germline V gene sequence: CDR1 SNHLY, CDR2 FYNNEI.

This chain uses TRBV7-2 with TRBJ1-4, with a tentative D call TRBD1 (5 bases). Germline V lookup: CDR1 SGHTA, CDR2 FQGNSA. This CDR3 is 15 amino acids long. V was clipped by 1 base and J by 7 bases, with 13 bases between them. The DNA for the CDR3 is TGTGCCAGCAGCTTAGACGGACACACGATTGAAAAACTGTTTTTT. Translated: CASSLDGHTIEKLFF.

CDR3 nucleotides: TGTGCCAGCAGCGTTGGGGGGAGATCGTATGAGCAGTTCTTC. It is translated as CASSVGGRSYEQFF. V is TRBV9 and J is TRBJ2-1, with TRBD2 as a possible D gene (6 bases). The CDR3 spans 14 residues. V was pared by 2 bases and J by 8 bases, with 14 bases between. Germline V lookup: CDR1 SGDLS, CDR2 YYNGEE.

The chain's CDR3 is CASSLAGGSNQPQHF. In nucleotides, the CDR3 is TGTGCCAGCAGCTTGGCAGGGGGTAGCAATCAGCCCCAGCATTTT. This chain connects TRBV7-2 to TRBJ1-5; 7 nucleotides line up with TRBD1. The V and J ends lost 3 bases and 0 bases, in that order; junction bases with no gene match: 2. Germline V lookup: CDR1 SGHTA, CDR2 FQGNSA. This CDR3 is built from 15 residues.